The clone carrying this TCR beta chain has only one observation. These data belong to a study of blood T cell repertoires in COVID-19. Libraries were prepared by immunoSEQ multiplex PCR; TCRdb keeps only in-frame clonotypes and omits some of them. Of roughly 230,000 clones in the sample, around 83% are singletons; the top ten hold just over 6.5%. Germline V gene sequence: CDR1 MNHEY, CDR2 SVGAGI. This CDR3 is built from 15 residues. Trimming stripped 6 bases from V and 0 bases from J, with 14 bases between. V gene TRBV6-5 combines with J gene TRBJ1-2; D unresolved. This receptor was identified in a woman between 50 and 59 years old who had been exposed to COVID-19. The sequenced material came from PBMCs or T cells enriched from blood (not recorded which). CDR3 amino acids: CASSLLARPNYGYTF. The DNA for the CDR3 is TGTGCCAGCAGCCTCCTCGCGAGGCCTAACTATGGCTACACCTTC.